These 15 T cell receptor beta chains share one sample of origin, sequenced in a study of identical twins. Via MiXCR, TCRdb re-called the 5' RACE reads, giving one row per CDR3 protein. The sample consists of a few hundred thousand distinct CDR3 sequences, roughly an eighth of them appearing once. The same data also went into a second study, on yellow fever vaccine responses in identical twins.

Input material: CD4+ T cells sorted from blood. The origin of the receptors is a woman between 18 and 29 years old in good health.

V gene TRBV6-1 combines with J gene TRBJ2-7, with 11 nucleotides matching TRBD1. Germline V lookup: CDR1 MNHNS, CDR2 SASEGT. The length of the CDR3 is 15 residues. J was trimmed by 4 bases and V by 2 bases; bases with no gene match: 4. The CDR3 region is CASSEQDRGPYEQYF. The CDR3, as DNA: TGTGCCAGCAGTGAACAGGACAGGGGGCCTTACGAGCAGTACTTC.

Only a few counts were recorded for this clonotype. The chain employs TRBV20-1 and TRBJ1-5, with 7 bases lining up with TRBD1. The CDR3 covers 14 residues. Per germline, CDR1 DFQATT and CDR2 SNEGSKA (reference sequence). Losses at the gene ends were 6 bases for V and 0 bases for J; bases not matched to a gene: 5. The CDR3 loop reads CSAPGQASNQPQHF. The CDR3, as DNA: TGCAGTGCCCCCGGACAGGCTAGCAATCAGCCCCAGCATTTT.

V usage is TRBV12-3 or TRBV12-4 and J usage is TRBJ2-1; 10 positions agree with TRBD2. V trimming: 3 bases; J trimming: 3 bases; junction bases outside the gene matches: 2. The CDR3 runs 15 residues. This chain's CDR3 is CASSFQRGGYNEQFF. The CDR3 DNA is TGTGCCAGCAGTTTCCAGCGGGGGGGCTACAATGAGCAGTTCTTC.

This chain joins TRBV7-2 and TRBJ1-5; a weak D match, TRBD1 (5 bases). This CDR3 is 15 amino acids long. Trimming took off 1 base at V and 6 bases at J, with 13 bases between the two ends. Germline CDR1 is SGHTA and CDR2 is FQGNSA. The CDR3 sequence is CASSLGQQDPQPQHF. CDR3 coding DNA: TGTGCCAGCAGCTTAGGACAGCAAGACCCTCAGCCCCAGCATTTT.

V gene TRBV10-3 combines with J gene TRBJ2-5; TRBD2 agrees at 10 bases. With V trimmed by 4 bases and J by 2 bases, 7 bases remained unmatched. Germline loops: CDR1 ENHRY, CDR2 SYGVKD. The CDR3 extends over 16 amino acids. The CDR3 protein is CAISGASGGDQETQYF. CDR3 coding DNA: TGTGCCATCAGTGGGGCCAGCGGGGGGGATCAAGAGACCCAGTACTTC.

J is TRBJ1-4 and V is TRBV14; maybe TRBD1 (5 bases). With 5 bases removed from V and 5 bases from J, the gap between germline ends came to 12 bases. This CDR3 has 14 residues. Germline V gives CDR1 SGHDN, CDR2 FVKESK. The CDR3 sequence is CASSYGAGNEKLFF. CDR3 DNA sequence: TGTGCCAGCAGCTACGGGGCAGGGAATGAAAAACTGTTTTTT.

The chain uses TRBV11-3 and TRBJ2-1; TRBD2 matches 14 bases. CDR3 length: 15 residues. After removal of 3 bases from V and 10 bases from J, the junction contained 5 bases not matched to a gene. From germline, CDR1 is SGHNT and CDR2 YENEEA. This CDR3 reads CASSFGTSGSEEQFF. The CDR3 nucleotides are TGTGCCAGCAGCTTCGGGACTAGCGGGAGCGAAGAGCAGTTCTTC. Looking up the rest from reference TRBV11-3 and TRBJ2-1 gives the full variable domain: EAGVVQSPRYKIIEKKQPVAFWCNPISGHNTLYWYLQNLGQGPELLIRYENEEAVDDSQLPKDRFSAERLKGVDSTLKIQPAELGDSAVYLCASSFGTSGSEEQFFGPGTRLTVL.

This clonotype was picked up a small number of times. CDR3 in amino acids: CASSPSAKLTGELFF. CDR3 nucleotides: TGTGCCAGCAGCCCTAGCGCTAAGTTGACCGGGGAGCTGTTTTTT. This chain links TRBV7-2 with TRBJ2-2, with D possibly matching TRBD2 (6 bases). The CDR3 contains 15 residues. In germline, CDR1 is SGHTA, CDR2 FQGNSA. The ends were cut back, 5 bases at V and 5 bases at J, with 15 bases in the middle.

This clonotype was counted a single time. The V and J genes are TRBV30 and TRBJ2-2, with D tentatively TRBD1 or TRBD2 (5 bases each). With 2 bases removed from V and 9 bases from J, the gap between germline ends came to 22 bases. The CDR3 is 16 residues long. In germline, CDR1 is GTSNPN, CDR2 SVGIG (reference sequence). The CDR3 nucleotides are TGTGCCTGGAGTTTCGCCGGGCCCTCGAGGGGTTGGGAGCTGTTTTTT. It codes for CAWSFAGPSRGWELFF.

V and J are TRBV3-1 and TRBJ1-1; D unresolved. The germline V gene encodes CDR1 LGHDT and CDR2 YNNKEL (reference sequence). This CDR3 region has 15 residues. V was shortened by 0 bases and J by 5 bases, with 13 bases between the two germline ends. The CDR3 sequence: CASSQDDRRGTEAFF. CDR3 DNA: TGTGCCAGCAGCCAAGATGACCGTCGGGGTACTGAAGCTTTCTTT.

This clonotype has a count of ten or more. V is TRBV5-5 and J is TRBJ2-5; 7 nucleotides agree with TRBD1. The germline V gene encodes CDR1 SGHKS and CDR2 YYEKEE (reference sequence). CDR3 length: 16 amino acids. The V and J ends lost 2 bases and 8 bases, in that order; junction bases with no gene match: 15. The CDR3 loop reads CASSFIWGDRDDTQYF. CDR3 nucleotide sequence: TGTGCCAGCAGCTTTATCTGGGGCGACAGGGACGACACCCAGTACTTC.

This clonotype showed up just a few times. Relative to the germline gene, one junction end is altered; a read error may explain this. V is TRBV12-3 or TRBV12-4 and J is TRBJ2-4; tentatively, D is TRBD1 (6 bases). CDR3 length: 14 residues. The CDR3 sequence is CASSAAGTPPGFHF. The CDR3 DNA reads TGTGCCAGCAGTGCGGCCGGGACACCGCCGGGGTTTCACTTC.

This clonotype has a count of ten or more. The genes are TRBV7-9 and TRBJ1-1; tentatively, D is TRBD1 (6 bases). V gave up 8 bases and J gave up 4 bases, with 14 bases separating them. In germline, CDR1 is SEHNR, CDR2 FQNEAQ (reference sequence). The CDR3 totals 13 residues. The CDR3 DNA is TGTGCCAGCGAGCTAACAGGGATCACTGAAGCTTTCTTT. It specifies CASELTGITEAFF. Full variable domain (missing parts from reference TRBV7-9 and TRBJ1-1): DTGVSQNPRHKITKRGQNVTFRCDPISEHNRLYWYRQTLGQGPEFLTYFQNEAQLEKSRLLSDRFSAERPKGSFSTLEIQRTEQGDSAMYLCASELTGITEAFFGQGTRLTVV.

This clonotype has just a few counts. The chain uses TRBV12-3 or TRBV12-4 and TRBJ2-1; 9 nucleotides agree with TRBD2. V lost 2 bases and J lost 5; bases outside the gene matches: 7. This CDR3 has 16 residues. The CDR3, as DNA: TGTGCCAGCAGTTTATTTCTGCGGGGGGGGAACAATGAGCAGTTCTTC. Protein: CASSLFLRGGNNEQFF.

This chain connects TRBV29-1 to TRBJ1-4, with TRBD1 matching over 7 bases. CDR3 length equals 17 residues. The V gene's germline CDR1 is SQVTM and CDR2 ANQGSEA. With V trimmed by 0 bases and J by 7 bases, 14 bases remained unmatched. The CDR3 sequence is CSVEEEGASAFSEKLFF. In DNA form, the CDR3 reads TGCAGCGTTGAAGAAGAGGGGGCGTCAGCTTTTAGTGAAAAACTGTTTTTT.